This is a list of T cell receptor beta chains from one sample in a study of pediatric ulcerative colitis. Method: immunoSEQ multiplex PCR; TCRdb's copy keeps in-frame clones and lacks some. The table includes tens of thousands of clones, 70% to 90% detected once. Sequenced: blood. The receptors stem from a girl aged 5-17 years with moderate ulcerative colitis. The CDR3 runs from the conserved cysteine through the conserved F or W. Each record gives: J gene, D gene, CDR3 length, clone size, V gene, CDR3 protein, CDR3 DNA. D genes are given only for firm matches. Size tells how often a clone was seen (once, few, many) or the class of an expanded clone, and some rows leave it out.

J: TRBJ2-1; D: TRBD2; length: 16; size: .; V: TRBV27; CDR3: CASSLSGTLSHNGQFF; DNA: TGTGCCAGCAGTTTAAGCGGGACCCTATCCCACAATGGGCAGTTCTTC
J: TRBJ2-1; D: TRBD2; length: 16; size: .; V: TRBV4-1; CDR3: CASSPLGLAGEGEQFF; DNA: TGCGCCAGCAGCCCCCTGGGGCTAGCGGGAGAAGGGGAGCAGTTCTTC
J: TRBJ1-4; D: .; length: 18; size: .; V: TRBV6-1; CDR3: CASSEARGGGRGNEKLFF; DNA: TGTGCCAGCAGTGAAGCGCGTGGGGGAGGGCGTGGTAATGAAAAACTGTTTTTT
J: TRBJ1-5; D: .; length: 13; size: .; V: TRBV5-3; CDR3: CARSLEGVQPQHF; DNA: TGTGCCAGAAGCTTGGAAGGGGTTCAGCCCCAGCATTTT
J: TRBJ1-2; D: TRBD1; length: 15; size: .; V: TRBV4-3; CDR3: CASSQDLGQGLFPTF; DNA: TGCGCCAGCAGCCAAGATCTGGGACAGGGGCTATTTCCCACCTTC
J: TRBJ1-2; D: TRBD1; length: 16; size: .; V: TRBV6-5; CDR3: CASSYLGQGGSYGYTF; DNA: TGTGCCAGCAGTTACTTGGGACAGGGGGGGAGCTATGGCTACACCTTC
J: TRBJ1-1; D: TRBD1; length: 17; size: .; V: TRBV14; CDR3: CASSCWGTACRDTEAFF; DNA: TGTGCCAGCAGCTGCTGGGGGACAGCCTGCAGAGACACTGAAGCTTTCTTT
J: TRBJ2-7; D: TRBD1; length: 15; size: .; V: TRBV27; CDR3: CASSLGGQGSYEQYF; DNA: TGTGCCAGCAGTTTAGGGGGACAGGGGTCCTACGAGCAGTACTTC
J: TRBJ1-2; D: .; length: 15; size: .; V: TRBV9; CDR3: CASSSRPSPIYGYTF; DNA: TGTGCCAGCAGCAGTAGACCGAGCCCCATCTATGGCTACACCTTC
J: TRBJ2-5; D: .; length: 15; size: .; V: TRBV18; CDR3: CASSPPVGPRETQYF; DNA: TGTGCCAGCTCACCACCGGTAGGGCCCCGGGAGACCCAGTACTTC
J: TRBJ1-2; D: .; length: 14; size: .; V: TRBV7-9; CDR3: CASSQGRVAYGYTF; DNA: TGTGCCAGCAGTCAAGGTCGGGTCGCCTATGGCTACACCTTC
J: TRBJ2-4; D: .; length: 14; size: .; V: TRBV18; CDR3: CASSPNRLRNIQYF; DNA: TGTGCCAGCTCACCGAACAGGTTGCGGAACATTCAGTACTTC
J: TRBJ2-7; D: .; length: 15; size: .; V: TRBV4-1; CDR3: CASSQEEGSSYEQYF; DNA: TGCGCCAGCAGCCAGGAGGAAGGGTCCTCCTACGAGCAGTACTTC
J: TRBJ2-7; D: .; length: 17; size: .; V: TRBV27; CDR3: CASSLSNGGGLRYEQYF; DNA: TGTGCCAGCAGTTTATCGAATGGGGGAGGACTAAGGTACGAGCAGTACTTC
J: TRBJ1-1; D: .; length: 16; size: .; V: TRBV2; CDR3: CASSEWAGTPNTEAFF; DNA: TGTGCCAGCAGTGAATGGGCGGGGACACCGAACACTGAAGCTTTCTTT
J: TRBJ2-5; D: .; length: 18; size: .; V: TRBV11-2; CDR3: CASRIDLPAGTKLETQYF; DNA: TGTGCCAGCAGAATAGACCTTCCGGCCGGGACCAAGTTAGAGACCCAGTACTTC
J: TRBJ1-1; D: .; length: 12; size: medium-sized; V: TRBV6-5; CDR3: CASSFQTGEAFF; DNA: TGTGCCAGCAGTTTTCAGACAGGTGAAGCTTTCTTT
J: TRBJ2-1; D: TRBD2; length: 15; size: .; V: TRBV5-4; CDR3: CASSFGGGNSNEQFF; DNA: TGTGCCAGCAGCTTTGGCGGGGGAAATTCCAATGAGCAGTTCTTC
J: TRBJ2-7; D: TRBD1; length: 11; size: .; V: TRBV20-1; CDR3: CSAVQGKEQYF; DNA: TGCAGTGCTGTACAGGGGAAGGAGCAGTACTTC
J: TRBJ1-2; D: .; length: 14; size: once; V: TRBV5-4; CDR3: CASSLRTAGYGYTF; DNA: TGTGCCAGCAGCTTGCGTACAGCCGGTTATGGCTACACCTTC
J: TRBJ1-5; D: .; length: 14; size: medium-sized; V: TRBV18; CDR3: CASSTDHSNQPQHF; DNA: TGTGCCAGCTCAACGGACCATAGCAATCAGCCCCAGCATTTT
J: TRBJ2-1; D: .; length: 14; size: .; V: TRBV6-5; CDR3: CASSSQGIGNEQFF; DNA: TGTGCCAGCAGTTCACAGGGTATTGGGAATGAGCAGTTCTTC
J: TRBJ2-5; D: TRBD1; length: 14; size: few; V: TRBV30; CDR3: CAWSEQGAEETQYF; DNA: TGTGCCTGGAGTGAACAGGGGGCGGAAGAGACCCAGTACTTC
J: TRBJ2-2; D: .; length: 18; size: once; V: TRBV19; CDR3: CASSIEYSFSLNTGELFF; DNA: TGTGCCAGTAGTATAGAGTACAGTTTCTCTTTGAACACCGGGGAGCTGTTTTTT
J: TRBJ1-2; D: .; length: 15; size: .; V: TRBV9; CDR3: CASSGPLARPYGYTF; DNA: TGTGCCAGCAGCGGCCCCCTCGCCAGGCCCTATGGCTACACCTTC
J: TRBJ1-1; D: .; length: 15; size: .; V: TRBV30; CDR3: CAWSVGDLGNTEAFF; DNA: TGTGCCTGGAGTGTGGGGGATCTGGGAAACACTGAAGCTTTCTTT
J: TRBJ2-2; D: .; length: 13; size: .; V: TRBV29-1; CDR3: CSARLQNTGELFF; DNA: TGCAGCGCCCGACTCCAAAACACCGGGGAGCTGTTTTTT
J: TRBJ1-4; D: TRBD1; length: 14; size: .; V: TRBV5-6; CDR3: CASSYRQGFWKLFF; DNA: TGTGCCAGCAGCTATCGACAGGGCTTTTGGAAACTGTTTTTT
J: TRBJ2-7; D: TRBD2; length: 15; size: .; V: TRBV28; CDR3: CASARSGRAYYEQYF; DNA: TGTGCCAGCGCCCGTAGCGGGAGGGCTTACTACGAGCAGTACTTC
J: TRBJ1-1; D: TRBD1; length: 14; size: .; V: TRBV6-1; CDR3: CASRGQVMNTEAFF; DNA: TGTGCCAGCAGGGGACAGGTAATGAACACTGAAGCTTTCTTT
J: TRBJ1-5; D: .; length: 15; size: .; V: TRBV4-1; CDR3: CASSQGSGGNQPQHF; DNA: TGCGCCAGCAGCCAAGGGTCGGGCGGCAATCAGCCCCAGCATTTT
J: TRBJ2-1; D: .; length: 16; size: .; V: TRBV6-5; CDR3: CASSYSYWNPYNEQFF; DNA: TGTGCCAGCAGTTACTCGTACTGGAATCCTTACAATGAGCAGTTCTTC
J: TRBJ2-5; D: TRBD1; length: 17; size: .; V: TRBV25-1; CDR3: CATKPPSGQGAAVAQYF; DNA: TGTGCCACTAAGCCCCCATCGGGCCAGGGGGCGGCCGTTGCCCAGTACTTC
J: TRBJ2-6; D: .; length: 15; size: once; V: TRBV6-1; CDR3: CASQTLASGANVLTF; DNA: TGTGCCAGCCAAACACTAGCCTCTGGGGCCAACGTCCTGACTTTC
J: TRBJ2-5; D: TRBD1; length: 16; size: .; V: TRBV27; CDR3: CASGTGNTLSQETQYF; DNA: TGTGCCAGCGGGACAGGGAACACCTTAAGCCAAGAGACCCAGTACTTC
J: TRBJ2-1; D: .; length: 14; size: .; V: TRBV4-3; CDR3: CASSQTQSYNEQFF; DNA: TGCGCCAGCAGCCAAACCCAGTCCTACAATGAGCAGTTCTTC
J: TRBJ1-1; D: TRBD1; length: 16; size: .; V: TRBV6-5; CDR3: CASSYSTGARITEAFF; DNA: TGTGCCAGCAGTTACTCCACAGGGGCCCGGATCACTGAAGCTTTCTTT
J: TRBJ2-1; D: TRBD1; length: 15; size: .; V: TRBV6-4; CDR3: CASSYTGTGYNEQFF; DNA: TGTGCCAGCAGTTACACCGGGACAGGGTACAATGAGCAGTTCTTC
J: TRBJ2-3; D: .; length: 16; size: .; V: TRBV9; CDR3: CASSAEGVTSTDTQYF; DNA: TGTGCCAGCAGCGCCGAGGGAGTTACTAGCACAGATACGCAGTATTTT
J: TRBJ2-5; D: .; length: 14; size: .; V: TRBV18; CDR3: CASSPRTAQETQYF; DNA: TGTGCCAGCTCACCAAGGACAGCCCAAGAGACTCAGTACTTC
J: TRBJ1-5; D: .; length: 14; size: .; V: TRBV27; CDR3: CASSLQGGGQPQHF; DNA: TGTGCCAGCAGTCTACAGGGCGGCGGACAGCCCCAGCATTTT
J: TRBJ2-1; D: .; length: 15; size: .; V: TRBV11-2; CDR3: CASSPLGSGNNEQFF; DNA: TGTGCCAGCAGTCCTCTGGGGAGTGGGAACAATGAGCAGTTCTTC